This TCR beta chain was retrieved from a study of tumor-infiltrating lymphocytes in primary liver carcinoma. From about 20-30 mg of unsorted bulk tissue, DNA and RNA were co-extracted together. CDR1 is WSHSY, CDR2 SAAADI, per germline. The CDR3 is made up of 14 amino acids. V dropped 8 bases and J dropped 2; count of bases not matched to a gene: 3. With respect to this clonotype: Here the CDR3 omits its conserved ending phenylalanine or tryptophan, so a read error is the likely source.

Reverse transcription of 500 to 650 ng total RNA with a constant-region primer produced TCR beta cDNA. Sequencing libraries for TCR beta derived from three nested multiplex PCR rounds that used slightly modified ARM-PCR. TRBV1-TRBV30 forward primers paired with a C-beta reverse primer drove the first two PCR rounds, 10 cycles each. TCRdb reprocessed the multiplex PCR reads via MiXCR and lists one record per CDR3 protein. The table lists about 120,000 distinct CDR3 sequences, less than 75% of them singletons. This chain joins TRBV10-2 and TRBJ1-5; 10 nucleotides match TRBD1. Material: tumor-adjacent normal liver tissue. This receptor was obtained from an older woman with primary liver carcinoma and hepatitis B virus infection. The CDR3 bases are TGCGCCAGCGTTGGGACAGGGGGCAATCAGCCCCAGCATATT. Translating gives CASVGTGGNQPQHI.